The clone carrying this T cell receptor (beta chain) has a handful of counts. This may be a read error: a much more frequent sequence differs by one nucleotide. These data come from a study of blood T cells in healthy people across ages. V gave up 7 bases and J gave up 11 bases, with 26 bases separating them. Germline CDR1 reads SGHAT; CDR2 reads FQNNGV. The CDR3 loop spans 15 amino acids. Next came a second PCR, run for about 6 to 12 cycles, which used a sample-barcoded 5' primer along with a J-beta primer mix. Paired-end reads containing CDR3 totaled no fewer than 2.5 million for each sample. TCRdb re-called the 5' RACE reads with MiXCR, one entry per CDR3 protein. In the table there are under 2,000,000 distinct CDR3 sequences, 49% of which are singletons.

This clonotype was sampled from a woman between 35 and 50 years old in good health. The material sequenced was blood. The genes are TRBV11-2 and TRBJ2-5, with D possibly being TRBD1 (6 bases). CDR3 protein: CASTPTRTGHNEQYF. As DNA, the CDR3 is TGTGCCAGCACACCAACTAGAACGGGACACAATGAGCAGTACTTC.